The T cell receptor (beta chain) under discussion was sequenced for a study of shared T cell receptors in the human thymus. The protocol was immunoSEQ multiplex PCR, while the TCRdb copy is restricted to in-frame clones and leaves out a portion. Of hundreds of thousands of clones listed, roughly 88% are singletons. V was trimmed by 2 bases and J by 4 bases, leaving 18 bases between them. Germline values: CDR1 MDHEN, CDR2 SYDVKM. The CDR3 has 16 amino acids. This same sample was also part of a study on human thymus T cells. According to that study: The thymus tissue came from resections taken during corrective heart surgery. Related reports documented highly overlapping thymic repertoires among unrelated individuals.

The specimen sequenced was thymocytes. The source is a boy less than two years old with a congenital heart defect. The chain combines TRBV28 with TRBJ2-7, with unresolved D. The DNA for the CDR3 is TGTGCCAGCAGTTTACTTATGACACTCCCAATTTACGAGCAGTACTTC. Residues: CASSLLMTLPIYEQYF.